The 12 T cell receptor beta chains reported below all come from one sample, sequenced in a study of T cell responses to AZD1222 COVID-19 vaccine. Clones were read by immunoSEQ multiplex PCR, and TCRdb kept only the in-frame ones, dropping some. This repertoire shows about 160,000 clones, 94% found once; its top ten account for 4.5% to 5.5%. The source was peripheral blood, collected 28 days after the second AZD1222 dose. These receptors came from an adult who received the AZD1222 COVID-19 vaccine.

The gene calls are TRBV28 and TRBJ2-4; tentatively, D is TRBD2 (6 bases). The CDR3 consists of 13 residues. V lost 8 bases and J 0 bases, leaving 8 bases between the germline ends. Looked up from germline, CDR1 is MDHEN and CDR2 is SYDVKM. The CDR3 spells CASQGLAKNIQYF. The DNA of the CDR3 is TGTGCCAGCCAGGGACTAGCCAAAAACATTCAGTACTTC.

The chain joins TRBV27 to TRBJ2-5, with D tentatively TRBD1 (6 bases). Germline V gives CDR1 MNHEY, CDR2 SMNVEV (reference sequence). The CDR3 covers 17 residues. Trimming cost V 6 bases and J 4 bases, with 24 bases left between them. Here the CDR3 reads CASRKGTGPSKGETQYF. CDR3 DNA: TGTGCCAGCAGGAAGGGTACAGGGCCGTCCAAAGGAGAGACCCAGTACTTC.

This chain connects TRBV6-5 to TRBJ1-1; D call uncertain. The V end was cut by 6 bases, the J end by 3 bases, with 11 bases between. The germline V gene encodes CDR1 MNHEY and CDR2 SVGAGI. The CDR3 covers 13 residues. The CDR3 sequence: CASSFGPDTEAFF. The CDR3 DNA sequence: TGTGCCAGCAGCTTCGGACCGGACACTGAAGCTTTCTTT.

The J gene is TRBJ2-7, the V gene TRBV19; 12 bases line up with TRBD2. V gave up 6 bases and J gave up 3 bases; unmatched junction bases: 6. Germline CDR1 LNHDA, CDR2 SQIVND (reference sequence). The CDR3 length is 15 residues. This CDR3 is CASRQGLAGVYEQYF. The CDR3 nucleotides are TGTGCCAGTAGGCAGGGACTAGCGGGCGTCTACGAGCAGTACTTC.

J is TRBJ2-7 and V is TRBV20-1; the match to TRBD2 covers 9 bases. With 3 bases clipped from V and 6 bases from J, the junction kept 12 bases outside the gene matches. This CDR3 has 15 amino acids. Germline CDR1 reads DFQATT; CDR2 reads SNEGSKA (reference sequence). In nucleotides, the CDR3 is TGCAGTGCTAGTCCCCCAGGCGGGAGGGCTAGCGAGCAGTACTTC. The encoded protein is CSASPPGGRASEQYF.

This clone was found a few times. CDR3 bases: TGTGCCAGCAGCCCCGGGACAGGCTATGGCTACACCTTC. This codes for CASSPGTGYGYTF. The rearrangement links TRBV28 to TRBJ1-2; 8 bases match TRBD1. The CDR3 loop spans 13 amino acids. Germline V CDR1 and CDR2: MDHEN, SYDVKM. Trimming took 6 bases from V and 4 from J; bases not matched to a gene: 4.

The rearrangement uses TRBV7-9 and TRBJ1-1; D ambiguous. This CDR3 is 14 amino acids long. CDR1 and CDR2 from the germline V gene are SEHNR and FQNEAQ (reference sequence). The ends were cut back, 1 base at V and 5 bases at J, with 11 bases in the middle. The chain's CDR3 is CASSLGAMRTEAFF. In DNA form, the CDR3 reads TGTGCCAGCAGCTTAGGGGCGATGAGGACTGAAGCTTTCTTT.

The V call is TRBV19, the J call TRBJ1-2, with TRBD1 matching over 7 bases. The germline gives CDR1 LNHDA, CDR2 SQIVND (reference sequence). This CDR3 is 14 amino acids long. The CDR3 loop is CAKVVRGSFGGYTF. The CDR3 DNA follows: TGTGCGAAGGTCGTCAGGGGGTCGTTTGGAGGCTACACCTTC.

The chain has TRBV9 and TRBJ2-5; the match to TRBD2 covers 14 bases. Per germline, CDR1 SGDLS and CDR2 YYNGEE. With V trimmed by 4 bases and J by 4 bases, 9 bases remained unmatched. CDR3 length: 17 residues. Here the CDR3 DNA reads TGTGCCAGCAGCAAGACTAGCGGGAGGGCCTCGGGAGAGACCCAGTACTTC. Protein sequence: CASSKTSGRASGETQYF.

The genes are TRBV20-1 and TRBJ1-2; D not resolved. V was trimmed by 5 bases and J by 4 bases, leaving 8 bases between them. Germline V lookup: CDR1 DFQATT, CDR2 SNEGSKA (reference sequence). The CDR3 totals 11 residues. CDR3 nucleotide sequence: TGCAGTGCTCAGGCCCTCTATGGCTACACCTTC. It yields the protein CSAQALYGYTF.

This clone has only one observation. The chain recombines TRBV18 with TRBJ2-1; TRBD2 matches at 14 bases. This CDR3 comprises 16 residues. The germline V gene has CDR1 KGHSH and CDR2 LQKENI. V was clipped by 3 bases and J by 9 bases; unmatched bases: 7. CDR3 in amino acids: CASSPGTSGSRSEQFF. The CDR3 region has the DNA TGTGCCAGCTCACCTGGGACTAGCGGGAGTAGGAGTGAGCAGTTCTTC.

The count of this clone is one. The J gene is TRBJ2-3, the V gene TRBV5-4; 9 positions agree with TRBD2. V trimming: 0 bases; J trimming: 5 bases; junction bases outside the gene matches: 4. Per germline, CDR1 SGHNT and CDR2 YYREEE (reference sequence). The length of the CDR3 is 15 residues. The chain's CDR3 is CASSLDGSGGDTQYF. The CDR3 DNA is TGTGCCAGCAGCTTGGATGGTAGCGGGGGAGATACGCAGTATTTT. The full variable domain, rest sourced from reference TRBV5-4 and TRBJ2-3, is ETGVTQSPTHLIKTRGQQVTLRCSSQSGHNTVSWYQQALGQGPQFIFQYYREEENGRGNFPPRFSGLQFPNYSSELNVNALELDDSALYLCASSLDGSGGDTQYFGPGTRLTVL.